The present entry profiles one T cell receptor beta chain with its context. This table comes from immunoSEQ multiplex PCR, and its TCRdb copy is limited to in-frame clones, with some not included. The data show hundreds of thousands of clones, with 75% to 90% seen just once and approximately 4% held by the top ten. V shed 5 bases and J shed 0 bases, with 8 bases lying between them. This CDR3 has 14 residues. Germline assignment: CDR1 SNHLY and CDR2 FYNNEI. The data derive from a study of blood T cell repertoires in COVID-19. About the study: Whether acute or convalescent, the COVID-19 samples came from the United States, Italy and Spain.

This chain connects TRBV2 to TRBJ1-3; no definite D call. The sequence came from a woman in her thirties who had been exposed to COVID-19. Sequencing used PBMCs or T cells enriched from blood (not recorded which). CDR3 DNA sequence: TGTGCCAGCAGTAATAGCTACTCTGGAAACACCATATATTTT. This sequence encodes CASSNSYSGNTIYF.